The TCR beta chain under discussion was sequenced for a study of cytomegalovirus exposure and HLA in healthy donors. On the study more broadly: Falling in the Caucasian-associated ancestry cluster were 80% to 85% of 300 to 500 genotyped donors. Study-wide points: Serostatus for CMV was the only available immune exposure information. Within an earlier analysis, most TCR beta V segments proved productive either about 87% or about 30% of the time. Differences between HLA loci emerged in a later analysis of TCR association rates, with DRB1 most and HLA-C fewest.

From germline, CDR1 is LGHNA and CDR2 YNFKEQ. This CDR3 region has 16 residues. With 0 bases removed from V and 5 bases from J, the gap between germline ends came to 16 bases. As for this clone: What it binds is unknown.

Use of 60 Vbeta and 13 Jbeta primers characterized the PCR. The table came from immunoSEQ multiplex PCR; TCRdb's copy has only in-frame clones and leaves some out. The sample lists more than 85,000 clones; around 76% were seen once. The V call is TRBV4-2, the J call TRBJ1-2; D is unresolved. The sequenced sample was PBMCs. The source is a man aged 25-40 years in good health and CMV-seropositive. The CDR3 sequence: CASSQDAAVQLYGYTF. The CDR3 nucleotides read TGTGCCAGCAGCCAAGATGCGGCAGTTCAATTGTATGGCTACACCTTC.